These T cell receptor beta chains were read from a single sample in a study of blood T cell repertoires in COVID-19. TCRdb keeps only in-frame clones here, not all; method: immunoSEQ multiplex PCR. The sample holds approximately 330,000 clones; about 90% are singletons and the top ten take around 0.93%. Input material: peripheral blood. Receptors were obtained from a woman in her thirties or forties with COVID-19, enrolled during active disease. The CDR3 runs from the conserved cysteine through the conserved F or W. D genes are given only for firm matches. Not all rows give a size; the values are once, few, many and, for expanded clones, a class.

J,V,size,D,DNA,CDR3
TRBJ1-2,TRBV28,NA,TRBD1,TGTGCCAGCAGTTTCCCGACAGGGGAACTCTATGGCTACACCTTC,CASSFPTGELYGYTF
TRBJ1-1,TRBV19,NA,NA,TGTGCCAGTAGTGGATTCCGAGGGCACACTGAAGCTTTCTTT,CASSGFRGHTEAFF
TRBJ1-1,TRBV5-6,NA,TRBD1,TGTGCCAGCAGCTCTAGACAGGGGTCAGACATGAACACTGAAGCTTTCTTT,CASSSRQGSDMNTEAFF
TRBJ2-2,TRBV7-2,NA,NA,TGTGCCAGCAGCCCAACAGGGTACACCGGGGAGCTGTTTTTT,CASSPTGYTGELFF
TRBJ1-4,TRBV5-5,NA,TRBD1,TGTGCCAGCAGCCATCATTTGACAGGGGCAACTAATGAAAAACTGTTTTTT,CASSHHLTGATNEKLFF
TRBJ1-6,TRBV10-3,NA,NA,TGTGCCATCAGCCCCCGAGCCTCAGGCGGGAATAATTCACCCCTCCACTTT,CAISPRASGGNNSPLHF
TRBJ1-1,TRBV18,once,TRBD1,TGTGCCAGCTCACCCCGACAGGGGGTGAACACTGAAGCTTTCTTT,CASSPRQGVNTEAFF
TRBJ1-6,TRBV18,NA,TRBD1,TGTGCCAGCTCACTCCTGGACAGGGGGCAGGGGTCACCCCTCCACTTT,CASSLLDRGQGSPLHF
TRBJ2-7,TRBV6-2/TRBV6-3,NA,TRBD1,TGTGCCAGCAGTGGGGACAGGTGGTTCGAGCAGTACTTC,CASSGDRWFEQYF
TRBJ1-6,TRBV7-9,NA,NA,TGTGCCAGCAGCCGAGTACAGGGATTTAGTTCACCCCTCCACTTT,CASSRVQGFSSPLHF
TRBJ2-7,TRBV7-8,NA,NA,TGTGCCAGCAGCGGCTCAGGGTACCACGAGCAGTACTTC,CASSGSGYHEQYF
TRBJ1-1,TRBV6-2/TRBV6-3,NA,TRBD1,TGTGCCAGCAGTTACCTTCCCAGGGGGACTGAAGCTTTCTTT,CASSYLPRGTEAFF
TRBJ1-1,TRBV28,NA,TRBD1,TGTGCCAGCAGTTTCCGAACCGGGACAGTGAACACTGAAGCTTTCTTT,CASSFRTGTVNTEAFF
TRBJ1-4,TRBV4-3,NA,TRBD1,TGCGCCAGCAGCCAAGGAACCGGGACAGGACCTATGGGGGATGAAAAACTGTTTTTT,CASSQGTGTGPMGDEKLFF
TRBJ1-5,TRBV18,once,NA,TGTGCCAGCTCACCAGGTCAGGGGATCCAGCCCCAGCATTTT,CASSPGQGIQPQHF
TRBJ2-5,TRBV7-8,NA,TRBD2,TGTGCCAGCAGCTTACCTAGCGGGGGCCAAGAGACCCAGTACTTC,CASSLPSGGQETQYF
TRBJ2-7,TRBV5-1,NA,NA,TGCGCCAGCAGCGGGTGGGGCGCCTCCTACGAGCAGTACTTC,CASSGWGASYEQYF
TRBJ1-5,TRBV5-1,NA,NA,TGCGCCAGCAGCTTGGAGGGGGACCGCGCTGGGACGCCCCAGCATTTT,CASSLEGDRAGTPQHF
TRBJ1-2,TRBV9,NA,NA,TGTGCCAGCAGCCCCCCCGCAGGGGTGAATGGCTACACCTTC,CASSPPAGVNGYTF
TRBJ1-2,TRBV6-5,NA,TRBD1,TGTGCCAGCAGCGCGGGACAGGGCACACTCTTC,CASSAGQGTLF
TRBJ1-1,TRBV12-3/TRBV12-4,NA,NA,TGTGCCAGCAGTTTAGGAGGAGAAGCTTTCTTT,CASSLGGEAFF
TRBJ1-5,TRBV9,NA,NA,TGTGCCAGCAGCCCCACAGGTTGGAGCAATCAGCCCCAGCATTTT,CASSPTGWSNQPQHF
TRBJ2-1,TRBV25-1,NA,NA,TGTGCCAGCAGTGAATCAGGGTATCACTCCTACAATGAGCAGTTCTTC,CASSESGYHSYNEQFF
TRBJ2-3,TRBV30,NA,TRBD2,TGTGCCTGGAGTGCCCCACTAGCGGCCCGCACAGATACGCAGTATTTT,CAWSAPLAARTDTQYF
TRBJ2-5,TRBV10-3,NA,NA,TGTGCCATCGGGCAGTCGGGGCAAGAGACCCAGTACTTC,CAIGQSGQETQYF
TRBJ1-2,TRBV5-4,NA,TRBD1,TGTGCCAGCAGCTTGAACAGAGGACAGGACGGCTACACCTTC,CASSLNRGQDGYTF
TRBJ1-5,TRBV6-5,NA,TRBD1,TGTGCCAGCAGTTACTCGACAGGGGGTCAGCCCCAGCATTTT,CASSYSTGGQPQHF
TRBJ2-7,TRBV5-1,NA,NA,TGCGCCAGCAGCCCCCGCGGGGACGAGCAGTACTTC,CASSPRGDEQYF
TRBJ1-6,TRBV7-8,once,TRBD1,TGTGCCAGCAGCTTAGTCCCCGGCGGACAGGGAGGAGGATCACCCCTCCACTTT,CASSLVPGGQGGGSPLHF
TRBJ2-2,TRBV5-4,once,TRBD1,TGTGCCAGCAGAAGGGGACAGGGGAACACCGGGGAGCTGTTTTTT,CASRRGQGNTGELFF
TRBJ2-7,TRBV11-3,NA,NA,TGTGCCAGCAGCTCCCAAACGGGAGAGCAGTACTTC,CASSSQTGEQYF
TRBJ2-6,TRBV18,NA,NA,TGTGCCAGCTCACCCCAGGGGCAGGTAGCCAACGTCCTGACTTTC,CASSPQGQVANVLTF
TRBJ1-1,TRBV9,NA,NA,TGTGCCAGCAGCCTTGCAGGGGCTTGGAACACTGAAGCTTTCTTT,CASSLAGAWNTEAFF
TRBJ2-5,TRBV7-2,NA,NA,TGTGCCAGCAGCCTTCGCGGAGAGACCCAGTACTTC,CASSLRGETQYF
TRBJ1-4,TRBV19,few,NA,TGTGCCAGTAGTATCCAGGCCCACGGGGGGGAAAAACTGTTTTTT,CASSIQAHGGEKLFF
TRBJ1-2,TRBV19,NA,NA,TGTGCCAGTAGTCTGGCACTACGGATAATTAACTATGGCTACACCTTC,CASSLALRIINYGYTF
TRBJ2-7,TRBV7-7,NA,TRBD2,TGTGCTAGCAGCTTAGGAGCGGGGGGACCCTACGAGCAGTACTTC,CASSLGAGGPYEQYF
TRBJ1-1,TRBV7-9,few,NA,TGTGCCAGCAGCTTACGCACTGAAGCTTTCTTT,CASSLRTEAFF
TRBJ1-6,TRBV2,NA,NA,TGTGCCAGCAGGCGACAGAAGGATAATTCACCCCTCCACTTT,CASRRQKDNSPLHF
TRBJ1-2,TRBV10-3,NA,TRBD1,TGTGCCATCAGTGAGGGGACAGGGGCTTATGGCTACACCTTC,CAISEGTGAYGYTF
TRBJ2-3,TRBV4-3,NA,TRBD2,TGCGCCAGCAGCCAAGTGTCTAGCGGGTTCACAGATACGCAGTATTTT,CASSQVSSGFTDTQYF
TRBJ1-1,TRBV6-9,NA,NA,TGTGCCAGCAGTCCGGACACCGTGAACACTGAAGCTTTCTTT,CASSPDTVNTEAFF
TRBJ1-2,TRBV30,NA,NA,TGTGCCTGGAGTGTTTCTCGGTTAGCTAACTATGGCTACACCTTC,CAWSVSRLANYGYTF
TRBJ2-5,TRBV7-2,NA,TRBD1,TGTGCCAGCAGCTTAGATACAGGGGTAGAAGAGACCCAGTACTTC,CASSLDTGVEETQYF
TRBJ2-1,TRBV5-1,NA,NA,TGCGCCAGCAGCCCCCTTTACAATGAGCAGTTCTTC,CASSPLYNEQFF
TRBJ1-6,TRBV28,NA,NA,TGTGCCAGCAGTTTAAGTAGCGCCTATAATTCACCCCTCCACTTT,CASSLSSAYNSPLHF
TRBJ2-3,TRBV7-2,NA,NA,TGTGCCAGCAGCTTGTGGGCTAGCCTGAGCACAGATACGCAGTATTTT,CASSLWASLSTDTQYF
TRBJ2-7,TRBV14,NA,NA,TGTGCCAGCAGCCAAGGGCTAGTCGGGAGAAGTGGGAAGCAGTACTTC,CASSQGLVGRSGKQYF
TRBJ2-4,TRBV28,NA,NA,TGTGCCAGCCGCCCGCCCGGCAGCGAAGCCAAAAACATTCAGTACTTC,CASRPPGSEAKNIQYF
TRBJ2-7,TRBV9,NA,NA,TGTGCCAGCAGCGTAGAGGCGGGGTACGAGCAGTACTTC,CASSVEAGYEQYF
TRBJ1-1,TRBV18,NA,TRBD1,TGTGCCAGCTCACCACCGAGGGGGACAGGGGGCGCGTCCACTGAAGCTTTCTTT,CASSPPRGTGGASTEAFF
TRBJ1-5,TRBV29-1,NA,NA,TGCAGCGCGGTCTCAGGGATACACAATCAGCCCCAGCATTTT,CSAVSGIHNQPQHF